Following are 17 T cell receptor beta chains from one sample sequenced in a study of OX40 agonist ivuxolimab in advanced cancers. Here immunoSEQ multiplex PCR was the method, and the copy in TCRdb shows in-frame clones only, minus some. The sample consists of 90,000 or so clones, roughly nine tenths of them appearing once. The input for sequencing was CD4+ or CD8+ T cells sorted from blood, taken in a trial of the OX40 agonist ivuxolimab. The origin of the receptors is an adult with an advanced solid tumor such as melanoma, head and neck, liver or kidney cancer.

V usage is TRBV7-2 and J usage is TRBJ1-2; 7 bases line up with TRBD1. This CDR3 contains 15 residues. Trimming at V came to 2 bases and at J to 7 bases, leaving 10 bases not matched to a gene. Germline CDR1 is SGHTA and CDR2 is FQGNSA. CDR3 protein: CASSLSPGGRSGYTF. Written as DNA, the CDR3 is TGTGCCAGCAGCTTATCACCAGGGGGACGGAGTGGCTACACCTTC.

This chain uses TRBV28 with TRBJ2-7; D remains ambiguous. The ends were cut back, 4 bases at V and 2 bases at J, with 9 bases in the middle. The CDR3 runs to 13 residues. The V gene's germline CDR1 is MDHEN and CDR2 SYDVKM. The CDR3 DNA sequence: TGTGCCAGCAGTTCCCTAAGTCCCTACGAGCAGTACTTC. Translation gives CASSSLSPYEQYF.

The J gene is TRBJ1-2, the V gene TRBV30; 8 bases map to TRBD1. With 2 bases clipped from V and 3 bases from J, the junction kept 5 bases outside the gene matches. The germline V gene encodes CDR1 GTSNPN and CDR2 SVGIG (reference sequence). CDR3 length: 14 amino acids. The CDR3 region is CAWSRPGGDYGYTF. DNA of the CDR3: TGTGCCTGGAGTAGGCCAGGGGGCGACTATGGCTACACCTTC.

This clone was observed a few times. The J gene is TRBJ1-3, the V gene TRBV28, with D hard to call. Trimming took off 11 bases at V and 3 bases at J, with 14 bases between the two ends. The CDR3 loop spans 13 amino acids. The germline gives CDR1 MDHEN, CDR2 SYDVKM. CDR3 protein: CAVTVWSGNTIYF. The CDR3 nucleotides are TGTGCCGTGACTGTTTGGAGTGGAAACACCATATATTTT.

This clone came up a few times. V and J are TRBV10-3 and TRBJ1-2; 7 bases align to TRBD1. This CDR3 contains 13 residues. V lost 10 bases and J lost 2; bases outside the gene matches: 7. Per the germline V gene, CDR1 is ENHRY and CDR2 is SYGVKD. CDR3 in amino acids: CATGKQGNYGYTF. The DNA of the CDR3 is TGTGCCACGGGAAAACAGGGGAACTATGGCTACACCTTC.

V is TRBV7-2 and J is TRBJ2-5; 7 bases align to TRBD2. V was clipped by 5 bases and J by 4 bases; unmatched bases: 4. Germline assignment: CDR1 SGHTA and CDR2 FQGNSA. The length of the CDR3 is 13 residues. The CDR3 region is CASSPGGRETQYF. CDR3 DNA sequence: TGTGCCAGCAGCCCAGGCGGGAGAGAGACCCAGTACTTC. The full variable domain, rest sourced from reference TRBV7-2 and TRBJ2-5, is GAGVSQSPSNKVTEKGKDVELRCDPISGHTALYWYRQSLGQGLEFLIYFQGNSAPDKSGLPSDRFSAERTGGSVSTLTIQRTQQEDSAVYLCASSPGGRETQYFGPGTRLLVL.

The J gene is TRBJ2-2, the V gene TRBV18; D perhaps matches TRBD1 (6 bases). The CDR3 runs to 15 residues. The V and J ends lost 3 bases and 2 bases respectively, with 10 bases between them. From germline, CDR1 is KGHSH and CDR2 LQKENI. CDR3 protein: CASSPGTLNTGELFF. For the CDR3, the DNA is TGTGCCAGCTCACCCGGGACACTCAACACCGGGGAGCTGTTTTTT.

For the CDR3, the DNA is TGTGCCAGCAGTTTTATCAAGGGCCCAACCGGGGAGCTGTTTTTT. Residues: CASSFIKGPTGELFF. This chain uses TRBV28 with TRBJ2-2; no definite D call. Germline V gene lookup returns CDR1 MDHEN and CDR2 SYDVKM. With 3 bases removed from V and 5 bases from J, the gap between germline ends came to 13 bases. The CDR3 covers 15 residues.

The chain is built from TRBV7-2 and TRBJ1-4, with 9 positions matching TRBD1. V lost 4 bases to trimming and J lost 8 bases; unmatched junction nucleotides: 5. Germline values: CDR1 SGHTA, CDR2 FQGNSA. This CDR3 has 14 residues. CDR3 region: CASSSGTGREKLFF. The CDR3 DNA reads as TGTGCCAGCAGCTCCGGGACAGGGAGAGAAAAACTGTTTTTT.

This clone was seen more than once but under ten times. The J gene is TRBJ1-2, the V gene TRBV28; D call uncertain. Per germline, CDR1 MDHEN and CDR2 SYDVKM. V was pared by 6 bases and J by 7 bases, with 6 bases between. There are 10 residues in the CDR3. In nucleotides, the CDR3 is TGTGCCAGCAGCCGTTCTGGCTACACCTTC. Protein sequence: CASSRSGYTF.

This clone has just one count. The chain couples TRBV19 to TRBJ1-3, with a tentative D call TRBD1 (5 bases). The length of the CDR3 is 16 residues. V was shortened by 5 bases and J by 4 bases, with 18 bases between the two germline ends. The germline gives CDR1 LNHDA, CDR2 SQIVND (reference sequence). The CDR3 is CASSPKAGRLGNTIYF. The DNA for the CDR3 is TGTGCCAGTAGTCCGAAGGCGGGGCGTCTGGGAAACACCATATATTTT.

This chain links TRBV6-6 with TRBJ1-3; D is undetermined. The CDR3 covers 14 residues. The V and J ends lost 7 bases and 2 bases respectively, with 12 bases between them. Germline V gene data show CDR1 as MNHNY and CDR2 as SVGAGI (reference sequence). CDR3 protein: CASIIGSPGNTIYF. The CDR3 DNA reads as TGTGCCAGCATTATTGGGAGTCCTGGAAACACCATATATTTT.

The chain couples TRBV28 to TRBJ1-4, with D maybe TRBD1 (6 bases). Trimming removed 5 bases from V and 1 base from J, with 11 bases in between. The CDR3 contains 15 residues. Per germline, CDR1 MDHEN and CDR2 SYDVKM. This chain's CDR3 is CASSGRGVTNEKLFF. The CDR3 nucleotides read TGTGCCAGCAGTGGGAGGGGGGTAACTAATGAAAAACTGTTTTTT.

The gene calls are TRBV7-9 and TRBJ1-6, with a tentative D call TRBD1 (5 bases). This CDR3 has 15 amino acids. The V end was cut by 4 bases, the J end by 7 bases, with 14 bases between. Per germline, CDR1 SEHNR and CDR2 FQNEAQ (reference sequence). The CDR3 here is CASSSSGGGNSPLHF. The CDR3 coding sequence is TGTGCCAGCAGCTCATCCGGGGGGGGAAATTCACCCCTCCACTTT.

This chain connects TRBV9 to TRBJ2-2, with 9 bases fitting TRBD1. Germline CDR1 is SGDLS and CDR2 is YYNGEE. This CDR3 spans 16 amino acids. V dropped 2 bases and J dropped 2; count of bases not matched to a gene: 4. The CDR3 protein is CASSVSTGGNTGELFF. DNA of the CDR3: TGTGCCAGCAGCGTCTCGACAGGGGGTAACACCGGGGAGCTGTTTTTT.

The rearrangement uses TRBV9 and TRBJ1-2, with no clear D. This CDR3 region has 12 residues. V was shortened by 3 bases and J by 1 base, with 4 bases between the two germline ends. Germline V lookup: CDR1 SGDLS, CDR2 YYNGEE. This chain's CDR3 is CASSALNYGYTF. The CDR3 DNA follows: TGTGCCAGCAGCGCCCTTAACTATGGCTACACCTTC.

The J gene is TRBJ2-1, the V gene TRBV20-1; D unresolved. This CDR3 is built from 11 residues. CDR1 DFQATT and CDR2 SNEGSKA come from the germline V gene (reference sequence). Trimming left V 6 bases short and J 10 bases short, with 13 bases between. The CDR3 coding sequence is TGCAGTGCCTCAGACATCGCGGAGCAGTTCTTC. It translates to CSASDIAEQFF.